The 30 T cell receptor beta chains reported below all come from one sample, sequenced in a study of T and B cells in COVID-19 patients. Each TRB amplification used 250-500 ng of genomic DNA from blood. TRB rearrangements were amplified by multiplex PCR with BIOMED2 TRB-A/B primers. Via MiXCR, TCRdb re-called the multiplex PCR reads, giving one row per CDR3 protein. The sample yields about 21,000 distinct CDR3 sequences, about a third seen once. The sequencing input was blood. The receptor set was obtained from a human donor who had recovered from COVID-19.

The chain recombines TRBV30 with TRBJ1-6, with 8 bases that match TRBD1. This CDR3 contains 13 residues. Germline V gene sequence: CDR1 GTSNPN, CDR2 SVGIG (reference sequence). V shed 4 bases and J 7 bases; nucleotides not matched to a gene: 3. The CDR3 DNA is TGTGCCTGGAAACGACAGGGGAATTCACCCCTCCACTTT. Amino acids: CAWKRQGNSPLHF.

This clonotype is a singleton in its sample. V and J are TRBV14 and TRBJ1-6, with D uncertain. The CDR3 length is 12 residues. CDR1 and CDR2 from the germline V gene are SGHDN and FVKESK. Trimming took off 1 base at V and 10 bases at J, with 5 bases between the two ends. The CDR3 bases are TGTGCCAGCAGCCAAGCACGGTCACCCCTCCACTTT. The encoded protein is CASSQARSPLHF. The full variable domain, rest sourced from reference TRBV14 and TRBJ1-6, is EAGVTQFPSHSVIEKGQTVTLRCDPISGHDNLYWYRRVMGKEIKFLLHFVKESKQDESGMPNNRFLAERTGGTYSTLKVQPAELEDSGVYFCASSQARSPLHFGNGTRLTVT.

The genes are TRBV30 and TRBJ1-5; D gene uncertain. Trimming removed 2 bases at V and 0 bases at J, with 17 bases between. Per germline, CDR1 GTSNPN and CDR2 SVGIG (reference sequence). The CDR3 spans 17 residues. In DNA form, the CDR3 reads TGTGCCTGGAGTAAAGGCAGGAGGCCTTATAGCAATCAGCCCCAGCATTTT. It encodes CAWSKGRRPYSNQPQHF. Full variable domain (outside the CDR3, taken from reference TRBV30 and TRBJ1-5): SQTIHQWPATLVQPVGSPLSLECTVEGTSNPNLYWYRQAAGRGLQLLFYSVGIGQISSEVPQNLSASRPQDRQFILSSKKLLLSDSGFYLCAWSKGRRPYSNQPQHFGDGTRLSIL.

Relative to its sample, this clonotype is medium-sized (0.01 to 0.1%). This chain uses TRBV30 with TRBJ2-1, with D perhaps TRBD2 (6 bases). This CDR3 region has 13 residues. The V gene's germline CDR1 is GTSNPN and CDR2 SVGIG (reference sequence). V was pared by 5 bases and J by 6 bases, with 14 bases between. The CDR3 sequence: CAWGGGSINEQFF. The CDR3 DNA follows: TGTGCCTGGGGTGGGGGGTCAATCAATGAGCAGTTCTTC. Combining the CDR3 with reference TRBV30 and TRBJ2-1 gives the whole variable domain SQTIHQWPATLVQPVGSPLSLECTVEGTSNPNLYWYRQAAGRGLQLLFYSVGIGQISSEVPQNLSASRPQDRQFILSSKKLLLSDSGFYLCAWGGGSINEQFFGPGTRLTVL.

V gene TRBV19 combines with J gene TRBJ1-2; D is uncertain. The CDR3 sequence is 13 residues long. Germline CDR1 is LNHDA and CDR2 is SQIVND (reference sequence). The V end lost 7 bases, the J end lost 4 bases, and 13 bases lay between the germline ends. The DNA for the CDR3 is TGTGCCAGTACCCGGGATTCACTCTATGGCTACACCTTC. It encodes CASTRDSLYGYTF.

The chain is built from TRBV6-5 and TRBJ2-7, with D perhaps assigned TRBD1 or TRBD2 (5 bases each). CDR1 is MNHEY and CDR2 is SVGAGI in the germline V gene. Trimming left V 2 bases short and J 9 bases short, with 11 bases between. The CDR3 is 12 amino acids. The CDR3 loop reads CASSYRDAGQYF. The CDR3 DNA sequence: TGTGCCAGCAGTTACCGGGACGCGGGGCAGTACTTC.

V and J are TRBV18 and TRBJ2-2, with 9 bases matching TRBD1. Germline V gene sequence: CDR1 KGHSH, CDR2 LQKENI. The CDR3 is made up of 17 amino acids. V shed 3 bases and J 1 base; nucleotides not matched to a gene: 6. CDR3 loop: CASSPLMTGGNTGELFF. The CDR3 nucleotides are TGTGCCAGCTCACCGCTCATGACAGGGGGGAACACCGGGGAGCTGTTTTTT.

This clonotype was detected a few times. The V gene is TRBV7-9, the J gene TRBJ2-1; 8 nucleotides match TRBD2. V shed 5 bases, J shed 8 bases, and the junction held 11 bases outside the gene matches. CDR3 length: 15 amino acids. Germline CDR1 reads SEHNR; CDR2 reads FQNEAQ (reference sequence). In DNA, the CDR3 is TGTGCCAGCAGCGACAACGAAGGACTAGCATATGAGCAGTTCTTC. Translating it yields CASSDNEGLAYEQFF.

This clonotype was seen only a few times. The chain couples TRBV6-5 to TRBJ1-1; D gene unclear. Trimming shortened V by 6 bases and J by 0 bases, and 11 bases separated the two germline ends. Germline V gene lookup returns CDR1 MNHEY and CDR2 SVGAGI. This CDR3 contains 14 residues. CDR3 nucleotides: TGTGCCAGCAGCCCCGTCTCGGTGAACACTGAAGCTTTCTTT. Translating it yields CASSPVSVNTEAFF.

This clonotype was counted between two and nine times. The gene calls are TRBV5-5 and TRBJ2-7, with 14 nucleotides matching TRBD2. The ends lost 5 bases at V and 0 bases at J; junction bases unmatched: 4. The germline V gene encodes CDR1 SGHKS and CDR2 YYEKEE (reference sequence). CDR3 length: 16 residues. The CDR3 sequence is CASSGLAGGYSYEQYF. In nucleotides, the CDR3 is TGTGCCAGCAGTGGACTAGCGGGGGGCTACTCCTACGAGCAGTACTTC.

This clonotype was observed at least ten times. The chain links TRBV13 to TRBJ2-2, with 7 bases that match TRBD1. The germline V gene encodes CDR1 PRHDT and CDR2 FYEKMQ (reference sequence). J gave up 1 base and V 0 bases, and 2 bases lay outside the gene matches. The CDR3 length is 16 residues. CDR3 protein: CASSLGDRWNTGELFF. The DNA of the CDR3 is TGTGCCAGCAGCTTAGGGGACAGGTGGAACACCGGGGAGCTGTTTTTT.

The rearrangement links TRBV28 to TRBJ2-3, with D possibly TRBD1 on 5 matching bases. This CDR3 contains 16 residues. CDR1 and CDR2 from the germline V gene are MDHEN and SYDVKM. Trimming shortened V by 3 bases and J by 0 bases, and 13 bases separated the two germline ends. CDR3 region: CASSFYRSYSTDTQYF. The CDR3 nucleotides are TGTGCCAGCAGTTTCTACAGGAGTTATAGCACAGATACGCAGTATTTT.

The gene calls are TRBV12-3 or TRBV12-4 and TRBJ2-7; D unclear. V lost 4 bases, J lost 4 bases, and 11 bases lay in between. This CDR3 region has 13 residues. The CDR3 nucleotides are TGTGCCAGCAGTTCGGCAGCCAAGTACGAGCAGTACTTC. Translated: CASSSAAKYEQYF.

This clonotype has a single count. The chain uses TRBV6-1 and TRBJ2-6, with 7 nucleotides matching TRBD2. This CDR3 comprises 18 residues. V lost 6 bases and J lost 4; bases outside the gene matches: 15. Germline values: CDR1 MNHNS, CDR2 SASEGT. The CDR3 loop reads CASREFQGGLAGANVLTF. The CDR3 coding sequence is TGTGCCAGCAGAGAGTTCCAGGGAGGGCTAGCGGGGGCCAACGTCCTGACTTTC.

This clonotype is medium-sized (0.01 to 0.1%). The chain employs TRBV12-3 or TRBV12-4 and TRBJ2-1; no reliable D call. CDR3 length: 11 residues. The V and J ends lost 9 bases and 7 bases respectively, with 10 bases between them. The CDR3 loop reads CASTLLNEQFF. CDR3 DNA: TGTGCCAGTACCCTCCTGAATGAGCAGTTCTTC.

There are a few counts of this clonotype. The chain combines TRBV7-6 with TRBJ2-2; D may match TRBD1 or TRBD2 (6 bases each). Trimming left V 1 base short and J 1 base short, with 19 bases between. This CDR3 region has 19 residues. CDR1 and CDR2 (germline): SGHVS, FNYEAQ. DNA for the CDR3: TGTGCCAGCAGCTTAGAAGGAGGTATTGCGGGACAGAACACCGGGGAGCTGTTTTTT. Encoded protein: CASSLEGGIAGQNTGELFF.

By share, this clonotype ranks as medium-sized. The chain has TRBV30 and TRBJ2-7, with a possible D match to TRBD1 (5 bases). This CDR3 region has 15 residues. Germline V CDR1 and CDR2: GTSNPN, SVGIG (reference sequence). Trimming pared 3 bases from V and 3 bases from J, leaving 18 bases between. The CDR3 DNA sequence: TGTGCCTGGAGCCGCCCTGGACACGCCAACTACGAGCAGTACTTC. It translates to CAWSRPGHANYEQYF.

The chain links TRBV19 to TRBJ1-5, with 7 bases matching TRBD1. Trimming at V came to 7 bases and at J to 1 base, leaving 7 bases not matched to a gene. Germline-derived CDR1 and CDR2 are LNHDA and SQIVND (reference sequence). The CDR3 totals 15 residues. The CDR3 sequence: CASISNRGSNQPQHF. The CDR3 DNA is TGTGCCAGTATTTCTAACAGGGGAAGCAATCAGCCCCAGCATTTT.

In its sample, this clonotype was seen a few times. The gene calls are TRBV24-1 and TRBJ2-2; D unclear. The CDR3 is 16 amino acids. Trimming shortened V by 5 bases and J by 3 bases, and 15 bases separated the two germline ends. CDR1 and CDR2 (germline): KGHDR, SFDVKD. The CDR3 protein is CATSALEAVHTGELFF. The CDR3 DNA reads TGTGCCACCAGTGCCCTAGAGGCGGTTCACACCGGGGAGCTGTTTTTT.

The chain is built from TRBV10-1 and TRBJ2-2; 8 bases match TRBD2. The J segment lost 5 bases and the V segment lost 4 bases, leaving 0 bases of the junction unmatched. There are 13 residues in the CDR3. CDR1 WNHNN and CDR2 SYGVQD come from the germline V gene (reference sequence). The CDR3 sequence: CASSVAGTGELFF. For the CDR3, the DNA is TGCGCCAGCAGTGTAGCGGGAACCGGGGAGCTGTTTTTT.

This clonotype was seen repeatedly, ten times or more. The rearrangement links TRBV5-4 to TRBJ2-3; D gene ambiguous. V was trimmed by 0 bases and J by 4 bases, leaving 12 bases between them. The length of the CDR3 is 15 residues. Germline-derived CDR1 and CDR2 are SGHNT and YYREEE (reference sequence). CDR3 in DNA: TGTGCCAGCAGCTTGGGCAGGCCTAGGGCAGATACGCAGTATTTT. Encoded protein: CASSLGRPRADTQYF.

The sample holds one count of this clonotype. J is TRBJ2-2 and V is TRBV10-3, with D tentatively TRBD1 (6 bases). The V and J ends lost 6 bases and 5 bases respectively, with 13 bases between them. Germline V CDR1 and CDR2: ENHRY, SYGVKD. The CDR3 is 14 amino acids. The CDR3 reads CAIRGAGWTGELFF. The CDR3, as DNA: TGTGCCATCAGGGGGGCAGGGTGGACCGGGGAGCTGTTTTTT.

This clonotype is medium-sized (0.01 to 0.1%). The V call is TRBV15, the J call TRBJ2-1; the match to TRBD1 covers 8 bases. The germline gives CDR1 LNHNV, CDR2 YYDKDF (reference sequence). This CDR3 comprises 16 residues. The J segment lost 4 bases and the V segment lost 2 bases, leaving 7 bases of the junction unmatched. CDR3 nucleotide sequence: TGTGCCACCAGCAGACTCGAGACAGGGGAGTACAATGAGCAGTTCTTC. It translates to CATSRLETGEYNEQFF. The variable domain in full, with the rest retrieved from reference TRBV15 and TRBJ2-1, is DAMVIQNPRYQVTQFGKPVTLSCSQTLNHNVMYWYQQKSSQAPKLLFHYYDKDFNNEADTPDNFQSRRPNTSFCFLDIRSPGLGDTAMYLCATSRLETGEYNEQFFGPGTRLTVL.

This chain links TRBV5-4 with TRBJ1-2; 8 nucleotides line up with TRBD1. The trim removed 3 bases at V and 8 bases at J, leaving 15 bases unmatched. Germline CDR1 reads SGHNT; CDR2 reads YYREEE (reference sequence). The CDR3 loop spans 16 amino acids. The CDR3, as DNA: TGTGCCAGCAGCTGGATGACAGGGGCGTCGGGAAGCGGCTACACCTTC. This sequence encodes CASSWMTGASGSGYTF.

The chain employs TRBV6-5 and TRBJ2-7; D is ambiguous. CDR1 is MNHEY and CDR2 is SVGAGI in the germline V gene. The CDR3 has 17 amino acids. Trimming left V 2 bases short and J 0 bases short, with 17 bases between. DNA of the CDR3: TGTGCCAGCAGTTACCCTCAATCCACCAGAAGCTCCTACGAGCAGTACTTC. This codes for CASSYPQSTRSSYEQYF.

This clonotype was counted ten times or more. The chain links TRBV18 to TRBJ2-2; tentatively, D is TRBD1 (6 bases). CDR1 and CDR2 from the germline V gene are KGHSH and LQKENI. The CDR3 consists of 15 residues. Trimming shortened V by 4 bases and J by 4 bases, and 13 bases separated the two germline ends. CDR3 bases: TGTGCCAGCTCACTGGGGGCGGCCCCCACCGGGGAGCTGTTTTTT. Protein product: CASSLGAAPTGELFF. The whole variable domain, filled in from reference TRBV18 and TRBJ2-2, reads NAGVMQNPRHLVRRRGQEARLRCSPMKGHSHVYWYRQLPEEGLKFMVYLQKENIIDESGMPKERFSAEFPKEGPSILRIQQVVRGDSAAYFCASSLGAAPTGELFFGEGSRLTVL.

The rearrangement uses TRBV5-4 and TRBJ2-5, with D perhaps matching TRBD1 or TRBD2 (5 bases each). This CDR3 comprises 16 residues. Germline values: CDR1 SGHNT, CDR2 YYREEE (reference sequence). Deletions cut 0 bases from V and 0 bases from J, with 12 bases between. The CDR3 DNA follows: TGTGCCAGCAGCTTGGCTTTGGGGGATTACCAAGAGACCCAGTACTTC. This sequence encodes CASSLALGDYQETQYF.

This clonotype occurred many times. The chain combines TRBV12-3 or TRBV12-4 with TRBJ2-1, with D tentatively TRBD1 or TRBD2 (5 bases each). The CDR3 runs 14 residues. V shed 1 base and J shed 9 bases, with 13 bases lying between them. The CDR3 loop reads CASSLGGPLGEQFF. CDR3 DNA sequence: TGTGCCAGCAGTTTAGGGGGACCCCTCGGTGAGCAGTTCTTC.

The V call is TRBV11-1, the J call TRBJ2-5, with D perhaps TRBD2 (6 bases). This CDR3 region has 15 residues. V was cut by 6 bases and J by 1 base, with 15 bases left in between. Germline CDR1 reads SGHAT; CDR2 reads FQDESV (reference sequence). CDR3 loop: CASSLLEGSQETQYF. The CDR3 coding sequence is TGTGCCAGCAGTTTATTGGAGGGTTCCCAAGAGACCCAGTACTTC.

A few counts support this clonotype. The chain carries TRBV18 and TRBJ1-1; TRBD1 matches 8 bases. From germline, CDR1 is KGHSH and CDR2 LQKENI. Trimming removed 6 bases from V and 0 bases from J; junction bases left unmatched: 12. The CDR3 consists of 17 residues. For the CDR3, the DNA is TGTGCCAGCTCCCTCTCCGGGACAGGCGCAATGAACACTGAAGCTTTCTTT. It yields the protein CASSLSGTGAMNTEAFF. Combining the CDR3 with reference TRBV18 and TRBJ1-1 gives the whole variable domain NAGVMQNPRHLVRRRGQEARLRCSPMKGHSHVYWYRQLPEEGLKFMVYLQKENIIDESGMPKERFSAEFPKEGPSILRIQQVVRGDSAAYFCASSLSGTGAMNTEAFFGQGTRLTVV.